This TCR beta chain was identified during a study of CD8 T cells in Susac syndrome. The study's findings and limits: The study conceded that its TCR sequencing and HLA analysis involved relatively few individuals. The CD4+ T cell repertoires in Susac syndrome were not clonally expanded.

The authors reverse transcribed roughly 0.5 to 1 ug RNA with random hexamers. MiXCR, applied by TCRdb to the immunoSEQ multiplex PCR reads, yields one record per CDR3 protein. The sample holds about 140,000 distinct CDR3 sequences, roughly 94% seen once. On this clonotype: Its antigen is unknown.

J lost 1 base, V lost 0 bases, and 2 bases had no gene match. Per the germline V gene, CDR1 is MRHNA and CDR2 is SNTAGT. This CDR3 is built from 16 residues. TEMRA cells were FACS-enriched, with CD8+ and CD4+ T cells isolated negatively. This chain connects TRBV6-4 to TRBJ2-3; 9 bases line up with TRBD2. This TCR was recovered from a human donor with Susac syndrome. Material: CD4+ T cells from PBMCs. CDR3 loop: CASSDSASGGTDTQYF. CDR3 nucleotide sequence: TGTGCCAGCAGTGACTCCGCTAGCGGGGGCACAGATACGCAGTATTTT.